This is a list of T cell receptor beta chains from one sample in a study of early T cells in non-severe SARS-CoV-2 infection. A single record per CDR3 protein comes from TCRdb applying MiXCR to the 5' RACE reads. The sample carries approximately 110,000 distinct CDR3 sequences, approximately 15% recorded once. Specimen: whole blood. The receptor set was obtained from an adult who was a healthcare worker with PCR-confirmed SARS-CoV-2 infection or an uninfected control (not recorded which). CDR3s include the opening cysteine and the closing phenylalanine or tryptophan. The D gene is left open where the match is weak. Where a row states a size, it is once, few, many or the class of an expanded clone; other rows omit it.

d_call cdr3_length j_call clone_size v_call cdr3_aa
NA 16 TRBJ2-5 NA TRBV7-9 CASSRLERTNQETQYF
TRBD1 13 TRBJ1-1 NA TRBV29-1 CSAGQTPNTEAFF
NA 14 TRBJ2-3 few TRBV6-6 CASRDRGVTDTQYF
NA 15 TRBJ2-7 many TRBV11-2 CASSLQGAAGREQYF
NA 14 TRBJ1-5 few TRBV5-1 CASSSNGGNQPQHF
TRBD1 14 TRBJ2-2 NA TRBV7-9 CASNSGQHTGELFF
NA 14 TRBJ2-5 NA TRBV4-1 CASSQDGTQRTQYF
NA 13 TRBJ2-5 NA TRBV7-8 CASSLEQLETQYF
TRBD1 15 TRBJ1-2 NA TRBV10-3 CAISERDRDQYGYTF
TRBD1 17 TRBJ1-6 few TRBV20-1 CSARDHQGGTYNSPLHF
NA 15 TRBJ1-4 NA TRBV7-9 CASSSGATSKGELFF
TRBD1 15 TRBJ2-2 few TRBV12-3/TRBV12-4 CASSTDREVPGELFF
TRBD2 14 TRBJ2-3 few TRBV6-6 CAVRIAGGSDTQYF
TRBD2 16 TRBJ2-1 NA TRBV15 CATSKGTIRPYNEQFF
NA 16 TRBJ2-5 few TRBV5-1 CASSFRSGAGGETQYF
TRBD2 17 TRBJ2-5 many TRBV15 CATSRGGTSGAQETQYF
NA 11 TRBJ1-3 many TRBV30 CAWSARNTIYF
NA 12 TRBJ2-7 few TRBV2 CATKNDFGEQYF
NA 13 TRBJ2-3 NA TRBV7-2 CASSFVEPGTQYF
TRBD1 14 TRBJ1-1 many TRBV7-3 CASSAQGEGTEAFF
NA 14 TRBJ1-2 few TRBV6-2/TRBV6-3 CASSYEQLTPGYTF
NA 13 TRBJ1-6 few TRBV7-8 CASSVGSPGALHF
NA 12 TRBJ2-5 NA TRBV2 CATKTEDETQYF
NA 15 TRBJ2-3 many TRBV5-1 CASSLDRGLTDTQYF
NA 15 TRBJ2-3 NA TRBV7-7 CASSPTVGAGDTQYF
NA 11 TRBJ2-1 NA TRBV7-8 CASRGYNEQFF
NA 14 TRBJ2-1 many TRBV7-9 CASSPTTAYNEQFF
NA 12 TRBJ2-5 NA TRBV11-2 CASSPRSETQYF
NA 14 TRBJ1-5 few TRBV20-1 CSAFPGDSNQPQHF
NA 19 TRBJ2-2 many TRBV21-1 CASNSETGTLFGNTGELFF
NA 11 TRBJ1-1 NA TRBV20-1 CSASSGTEAFF